This TCR beta chain stems from a study of blood T cell repertoires in COVID-19. Looking at the study overall: The samples span acute and convalescent COVID-19 from the United States, Italy and Spain. The cDNA or gDNA used as material had been derived from T cells, B-cell-depleted T cells, or PBMCs.

The CDR3 loop spans 19 amino acids. Germline loops: CDR1 LGHDT, CDR2 YNNKEL (reference sequence). J gave up 2 bases and V 4 bases, and 8 bases lay outside the gene matches. As handled by the study authors: For nucleated cells, counts were estimated from reference gene primer amplification. Produced via immunoSEQ multiplex PCR; TCRdb's table is partial and in-frame only. The DNA was the basis for D and trimming; V, J and clone size are from that table. Altogether 55,000 to 90,000 clones are present, around 87% being singletons, with the ten largest covering about 4%. What was sequenced was peripheral blood. The TCR sequence derives from a man between 65 and 85 years old with active COVID-19. The rearrangement joins TRBV3-1 (or the pseudogene TRBV3-2) to TRBJ2-1; 16 bases match TRBD2. The CDR3 spells CASSPFGTSGRGAYNEQFF. The CDR3 DNA reads as TGTGCCAGCAGCCCATTCGGGACTAGCGGGAGGGGGGCCTACAATGAGCAGTTCTTC.